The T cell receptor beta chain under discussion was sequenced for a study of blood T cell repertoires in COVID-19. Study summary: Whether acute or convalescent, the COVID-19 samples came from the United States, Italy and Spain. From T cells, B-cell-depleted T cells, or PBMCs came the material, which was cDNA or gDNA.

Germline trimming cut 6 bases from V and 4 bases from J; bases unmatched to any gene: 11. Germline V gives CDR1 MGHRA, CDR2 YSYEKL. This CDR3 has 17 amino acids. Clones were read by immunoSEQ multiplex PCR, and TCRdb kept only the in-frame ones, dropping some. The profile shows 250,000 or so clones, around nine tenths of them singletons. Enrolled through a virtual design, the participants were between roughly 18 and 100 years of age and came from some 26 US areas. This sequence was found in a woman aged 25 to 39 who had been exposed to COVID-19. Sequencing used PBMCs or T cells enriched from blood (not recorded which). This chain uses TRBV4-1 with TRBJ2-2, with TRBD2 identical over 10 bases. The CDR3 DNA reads TGCGCCAGCAGTTTCAATCGACTAGCGGGCGGCACCGGGGAGCTGTTTTTT. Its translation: CASSFNRLAGGTGELFF.